Shown below are 4 T cell receptor beta chains from a single sample sequenced in a study of OX40 agonist ivuxolimab in advanced cancers. Measured with immunoSEQ multiplex PCR; TCRdb has only the in-frame clones, and not every one. The sample lists roughly 89,000 clones, 85% to 90% occurring once. Material: CD4+ or CD8+ T cells sorted from blood, obtained in a trial of the OX40 agonist ivuxolimab. Receptor source: an adult with an advanced solid tumor such as melanoma, head and neck, liver or kidney cancer.

The V gene is TRBV27, the J gene TRBJ1-2; 7 nucleotides line up with TRBD1. This CDR3 has 15 amino acids. CDR1 and CDR2 from the germline V gene are MNHEY and SMNVEV (reference sequence). V dropped 0 bases and J dropped 0; count of bases not matched to a gene: 1. CDR3 sequence reads: CASSLSQGANYGYTF. CDR3 in DNA: TGTGCCAGCAGTTTATCGCAGGGGGCTAACTATGGCTACACCTTC.

This clone was observed once. The genes are TRBV30 and TRBJ2-5; a weak D match, TRBD1 (6 bases). This CDR3 comprises 15 residues. Germline values: CDR1 GTSNPN, CDR2 SVGIG (reference sequence). Trimming left V 3 bases short and J 2 bases short, with 16 bases between. CDR3 in amino acids: CAWRVRGRGQETQYF. In nucleotides, the CDR3 is TGTGCCTGGAGAGTCAGGGGCAGGGGTCAAGAGACCCAGTACTTC.

This sequence joins TRBV20-1 and TRBJ1-2, with a tentative D call TRBD1 (5 bases). The CDR3 is 11 amino acids. Between the trimmed V and J ends, which lost 3 bases and 5 bases, there was a span of 7 bases. Germline assignment: CDR1 DFQATT and CDR2 SNEGSKA (reference sequence). The DNA for the CDR3 is TGCAGTGCTAGGACAGTTTATGGCTACACCTTC. Amino acid sequence: CSARTVYGYTF.

The chain carries TRBV6-1 and TRBJ2-2, with unresolved D. There are 13 residues in the CDR3. The germline V gene encodes CDR1 MNHNS and CDR2 SASEGT. Deletions cut 3 bases from V and 3 bases from J, with 5 bases between. The CDR3 reads CASSDIHTGELFF. The CDR3 DNA reads as TGTGCCAGCAGTGACATACACACCGGGGAGCTGTTTTTT.